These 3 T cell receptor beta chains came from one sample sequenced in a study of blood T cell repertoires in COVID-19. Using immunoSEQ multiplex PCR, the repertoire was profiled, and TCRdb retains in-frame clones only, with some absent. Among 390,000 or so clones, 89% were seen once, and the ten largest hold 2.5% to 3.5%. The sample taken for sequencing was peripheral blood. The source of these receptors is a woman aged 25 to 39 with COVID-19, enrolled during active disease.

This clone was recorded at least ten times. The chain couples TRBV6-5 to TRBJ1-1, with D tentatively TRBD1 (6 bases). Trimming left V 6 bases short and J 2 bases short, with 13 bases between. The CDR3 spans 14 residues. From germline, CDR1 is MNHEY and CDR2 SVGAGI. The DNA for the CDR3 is TGTGCCAGCAGGGGAACAGGGTTAAACACTGAAGCTTTCTTT. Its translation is CASRGTGLNTEAFF.

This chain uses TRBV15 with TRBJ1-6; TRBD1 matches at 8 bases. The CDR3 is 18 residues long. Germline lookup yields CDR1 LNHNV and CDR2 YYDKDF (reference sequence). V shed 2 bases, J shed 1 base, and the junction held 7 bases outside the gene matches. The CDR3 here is CATSRRRGHQSYNSPLHF. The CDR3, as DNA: TGTGCCACCAGCAGACGCAGGGGGCATCAGTCCTATAATTCACCCCTCCACTTT.

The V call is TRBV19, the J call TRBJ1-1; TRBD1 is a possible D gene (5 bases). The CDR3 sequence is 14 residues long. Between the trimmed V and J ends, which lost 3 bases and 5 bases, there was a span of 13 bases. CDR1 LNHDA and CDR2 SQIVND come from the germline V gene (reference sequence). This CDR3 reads CASSISGVWTEAFF. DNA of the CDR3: TGTGCCAGTAGTATTTCGGGGGTTTGGACTGAAGCTTTCTTT.